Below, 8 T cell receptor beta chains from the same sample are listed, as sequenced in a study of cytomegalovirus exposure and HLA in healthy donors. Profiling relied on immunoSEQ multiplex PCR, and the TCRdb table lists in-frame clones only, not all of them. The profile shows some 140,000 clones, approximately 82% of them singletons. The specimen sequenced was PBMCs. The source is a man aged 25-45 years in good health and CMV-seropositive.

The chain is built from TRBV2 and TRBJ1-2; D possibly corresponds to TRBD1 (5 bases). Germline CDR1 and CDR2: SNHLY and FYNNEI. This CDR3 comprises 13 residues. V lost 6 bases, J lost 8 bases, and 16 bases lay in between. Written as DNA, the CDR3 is TGTGCCAGCAGGAACTCCCAGGGTGGCGGCTACACCTTC. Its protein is CASRNSQGGGYTF.

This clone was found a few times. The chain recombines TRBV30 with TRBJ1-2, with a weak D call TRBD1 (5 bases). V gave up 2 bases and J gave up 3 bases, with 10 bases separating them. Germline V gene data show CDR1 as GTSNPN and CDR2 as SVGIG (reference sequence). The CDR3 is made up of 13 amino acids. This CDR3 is CAWSSRGDYGYTF. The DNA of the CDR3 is TGTGCCTGGAGTAGTAGGGGTGACTATGGCTACACCTTC.

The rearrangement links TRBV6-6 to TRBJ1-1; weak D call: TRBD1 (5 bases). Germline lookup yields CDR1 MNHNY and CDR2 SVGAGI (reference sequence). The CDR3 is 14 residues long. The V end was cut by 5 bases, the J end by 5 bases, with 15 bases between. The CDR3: CASSISGIVTEAFF. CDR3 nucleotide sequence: TGTGCCAGCAGTATATCAGGGATAGTTACTGAAGCTTTCTTT.

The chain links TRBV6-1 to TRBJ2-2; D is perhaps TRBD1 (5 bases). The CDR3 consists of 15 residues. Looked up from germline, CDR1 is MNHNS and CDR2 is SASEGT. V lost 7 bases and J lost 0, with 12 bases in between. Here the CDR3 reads CASKRGHANTGELFF. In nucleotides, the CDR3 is TGTGCCAGCAAAAGAGGACACGCGAACACCGGGGAGCTGTTTTTT.

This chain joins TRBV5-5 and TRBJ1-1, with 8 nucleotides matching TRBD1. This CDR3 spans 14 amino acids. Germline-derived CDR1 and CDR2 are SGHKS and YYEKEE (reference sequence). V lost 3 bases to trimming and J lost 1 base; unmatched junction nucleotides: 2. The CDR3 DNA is TGTGCCAGCAGCTCCGGGACAGGGAACACTGAAGCTTTCTTT. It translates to CASSSGTGNTEAFF. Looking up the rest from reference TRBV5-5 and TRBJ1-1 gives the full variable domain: DAGVTQSPTHLIKTRGQQVTLRCSPISGHKSVSWYQQVLGQGPQFIFQYYEKEERGRGNFPDRFSARQFPNYSSELNVNALLLGDSALYLCASSSGTGNTEAFFGQGTRLTVV.

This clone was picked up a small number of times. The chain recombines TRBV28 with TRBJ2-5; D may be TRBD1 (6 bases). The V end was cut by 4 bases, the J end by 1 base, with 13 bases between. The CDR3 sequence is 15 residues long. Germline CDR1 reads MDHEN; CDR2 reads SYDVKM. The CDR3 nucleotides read TGTGCCAGCAGTTCGATTGGGGACACCCAAGAGACCCAGTACTTC. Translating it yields CASSSIGDTQETQYF.

The CDR3 coding sequence is TGTGCCAGCAGCGTAGCGGAGATTGGGACCCAGTACTTC. Protein: CASSVAEIGTQYF. This chain connects TRBV9 to TRBJ2-5; D gene uncertain. Deletions cut 0 bases from V and 7 bases from J, with 10 bases between. CDR3 length: 13 residues. The germline V gene has CDR1 SGDLS and CDR2 YYNGEE.

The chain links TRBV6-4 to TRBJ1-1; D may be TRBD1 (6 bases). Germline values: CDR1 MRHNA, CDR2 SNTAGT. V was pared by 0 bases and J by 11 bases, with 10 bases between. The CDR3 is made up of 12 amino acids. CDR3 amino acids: CASSDSKGVAFF. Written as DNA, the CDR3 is TGTGCCAGCAGTGACTCGAAGGGGGTTGCTTTCTTT.